One and the same sample provided the 3 T cell receptor beta chains below, sequenced in a study of T cells in localized non-small cell lung cancer. The assay was immunoSEQ multiplex PCR, and TCRdb's table has in-frame clones only and misses some. The profile shows 28,000 or so clones, about 87% of them singletons. The material was peripheral blood, obtained before any cancer treatment. Receptors originate from a male donor older than 55 with stage I lung adenocarcinoma.

The chain employs TRBV4-3 and TRBJ2-7; TRBD2 is a possible D gene (7 bases). Germline CDR1 reads LGHNA; CDR2 reads YSLEER. V was pared by 0 bases and J by 1 base, with 16 bases between. This CDR3 comprises 17 residues. This chain's CDR3 is CASSQDPAGAKSYEQYF. The CDR3, as DNA: TGCGCCAGCAGCCAAGATCCTGCGGGGGCTAAGTCCTACGAGCAGTACTTC.

The chain joins TRBV5-1 to TRBJ2-1; D is ambiguous. The CDR3 loop spans 14 amino acids. V lost 5 bases and J lost 0, with 9 bases in between. The germline V gene encodes CDR1 SGHRS and CDR2 YFSETQ. The CDR3 loop reads CASSPVLSYNEQFF. Written as DNA, the CDR3 is TGCGCCAGCAGTCCCGTCCTCTCCTACAATGAGCAGTTCTTC.

V usage is TRBV6-6 and J usage is TRBJ2-5, with TRBD1 identical over 8 bases. Trimming took 5 bases from V and 5 from J; bases not matched to a gene: 7. CDR3 length equals 14 residues. Germline V CDR1 and CDR2: MNHNY, SVGAGI (reference sequence). CDR3 in amino acids: CASSDTGGSETQYF. Here the CDR3 DNA reads TGTGCCAGCAGTGACACAGGGGGTTCGGAGACCCAGTACTTC.